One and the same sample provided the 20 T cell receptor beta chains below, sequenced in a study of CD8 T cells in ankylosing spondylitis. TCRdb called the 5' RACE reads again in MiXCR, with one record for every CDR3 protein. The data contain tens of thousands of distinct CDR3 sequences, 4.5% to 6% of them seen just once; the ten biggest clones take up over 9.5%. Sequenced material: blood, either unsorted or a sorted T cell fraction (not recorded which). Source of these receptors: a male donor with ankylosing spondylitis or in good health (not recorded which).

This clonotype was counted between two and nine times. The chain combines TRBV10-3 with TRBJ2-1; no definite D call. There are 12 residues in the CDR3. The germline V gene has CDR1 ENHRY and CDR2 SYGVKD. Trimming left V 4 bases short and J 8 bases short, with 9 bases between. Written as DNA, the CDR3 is TGTGCCATCAGTGGAGGCAAAGATGAGCAGTTCTTC. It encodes CAISGGKDEQFF.

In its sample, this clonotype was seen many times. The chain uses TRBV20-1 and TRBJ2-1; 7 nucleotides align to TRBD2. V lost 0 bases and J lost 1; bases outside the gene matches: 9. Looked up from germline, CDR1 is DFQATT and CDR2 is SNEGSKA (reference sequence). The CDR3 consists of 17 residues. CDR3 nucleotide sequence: TGCAGTGCTAGAGATCTTCGGGACGGGAGGTCCTACAATGAGCAGTTCTTC. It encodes CSARDLRDGRSYNEQFF.

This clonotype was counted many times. CDR3 sequence reads: CASSQFRRGEFGSYNSPLHF. The CDR3, as DNA: TGTGCCAGCAGCCAGTTCCGTCGGGGGGAGTTTGGTTCCTATAATTCACCCCTCCACTTT. This rearrangement joins TRBV11-2 to TRBJ1-6; D is perhaps TRBD1 (5 bases). Germline CDR1 SGHAT, CDR2 FQNNGV. V was trimmed by 5 bases and J by 1 base, leaving 24 bases between them. This CDR3 spans 20 amino acids.

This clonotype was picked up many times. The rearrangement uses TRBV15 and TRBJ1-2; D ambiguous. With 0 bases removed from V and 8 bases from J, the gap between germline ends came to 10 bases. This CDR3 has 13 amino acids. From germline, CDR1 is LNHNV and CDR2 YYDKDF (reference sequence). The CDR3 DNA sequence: TGTGCCACCAGCAGAGATCGCCCCGGGGGCTACACCTTC. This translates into CATSRDRPGGYTF.

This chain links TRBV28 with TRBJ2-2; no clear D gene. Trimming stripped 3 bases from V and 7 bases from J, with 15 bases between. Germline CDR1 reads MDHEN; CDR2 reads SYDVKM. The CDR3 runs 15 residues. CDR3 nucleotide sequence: TGTGCCAGCAGTTTCCCCCTGGGAATTAACGGGGAGCTGTTTTTT. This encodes CASSFPLGINGELFF.

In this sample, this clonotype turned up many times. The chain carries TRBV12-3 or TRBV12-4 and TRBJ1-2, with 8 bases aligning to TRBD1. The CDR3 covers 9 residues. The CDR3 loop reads CVTGDGYTF. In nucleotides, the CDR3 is TGTGTGACAGGGGATGGCTACACCTTC.

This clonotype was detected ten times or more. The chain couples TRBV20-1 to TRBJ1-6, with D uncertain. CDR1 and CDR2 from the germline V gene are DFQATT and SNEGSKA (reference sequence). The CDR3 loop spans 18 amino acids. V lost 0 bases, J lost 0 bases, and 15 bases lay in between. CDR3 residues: CSARDSSGRSSYNSPLHF. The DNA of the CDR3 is TGCAGTGCTAGAGACTCGAGCGGGCGGAGCTCCTATAATTCACCCCTCCACTTT.

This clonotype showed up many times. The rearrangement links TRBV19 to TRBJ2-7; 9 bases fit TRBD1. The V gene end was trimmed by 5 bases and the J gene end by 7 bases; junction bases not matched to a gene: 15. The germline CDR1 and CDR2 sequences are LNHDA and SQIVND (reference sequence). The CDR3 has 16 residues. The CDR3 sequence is CASSVLPGQGSGEQYF. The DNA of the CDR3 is TGTGCCAGTAGTGTCTTACCGGGACAGGGATCGGGTGAGCAGTACTTC.

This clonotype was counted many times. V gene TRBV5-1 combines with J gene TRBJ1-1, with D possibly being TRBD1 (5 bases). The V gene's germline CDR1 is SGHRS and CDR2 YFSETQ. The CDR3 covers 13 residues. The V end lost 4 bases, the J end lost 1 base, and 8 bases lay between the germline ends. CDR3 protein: CASSGGTNTEAFF. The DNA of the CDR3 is TGCGCCAGCAGCGGCGGGACGAACACTGAAGCTTTCTTT. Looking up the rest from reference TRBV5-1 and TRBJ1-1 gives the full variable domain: KAGVTQTPRYLIKTRGQQVTLSCSPISGHRSVSWYQQTPGQGLQFLFEYFSETQRNKGNFPGRFSGRQFSNSRSEMNVSTLELGDSALYLCASSGGTNTEAFFGQGTRLTVV.

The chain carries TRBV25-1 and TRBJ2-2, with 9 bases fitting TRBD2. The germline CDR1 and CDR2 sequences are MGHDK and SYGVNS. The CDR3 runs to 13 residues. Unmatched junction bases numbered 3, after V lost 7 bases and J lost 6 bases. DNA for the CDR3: TGTGCCAGCAAGGGCGGGAGGGCCGGGGAGCTGTTTTTT. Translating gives CASKGGRAGELFF. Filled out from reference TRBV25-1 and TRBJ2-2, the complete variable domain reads EADIYQTPRYLVIGTGKKITLECSQTMGHDKMYWYQQDPGMELHLIHYSYGVNSTEKGDLSSESTVSRIRTEHFPLTLESARPSHTSQYLCASKGGRAGELFFGEGSRLTVL.

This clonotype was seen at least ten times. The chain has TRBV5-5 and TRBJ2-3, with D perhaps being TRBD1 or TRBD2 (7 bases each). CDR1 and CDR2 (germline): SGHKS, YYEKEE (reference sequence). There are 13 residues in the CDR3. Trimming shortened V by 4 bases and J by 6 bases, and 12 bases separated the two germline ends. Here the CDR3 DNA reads TGTGCCAGCAGCCCAGGGGGAGGGGATACGCAGTATTTT. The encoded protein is CASSPGGGDTQYF.

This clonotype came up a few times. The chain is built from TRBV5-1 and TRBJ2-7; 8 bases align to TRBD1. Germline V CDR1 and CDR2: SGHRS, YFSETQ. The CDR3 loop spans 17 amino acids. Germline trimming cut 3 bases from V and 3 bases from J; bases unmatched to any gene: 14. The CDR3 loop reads CASSSIRQGSSLYEQYF. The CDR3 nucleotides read TGCGCCAGCAGCTCAATAAGACAGGGGAGCTCCCTCTACGAGCAGTACTTC.

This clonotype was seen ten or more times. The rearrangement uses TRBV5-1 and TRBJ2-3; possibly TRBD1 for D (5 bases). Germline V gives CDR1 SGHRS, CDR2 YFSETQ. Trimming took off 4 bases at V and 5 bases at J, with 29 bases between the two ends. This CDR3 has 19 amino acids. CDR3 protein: CASSASGSNTRHTKDTQYF. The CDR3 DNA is TGCGCCAGCAGCGCGTCAGGGTCCAACACACGTCACACGAAAGATACGCAGTATTTT.

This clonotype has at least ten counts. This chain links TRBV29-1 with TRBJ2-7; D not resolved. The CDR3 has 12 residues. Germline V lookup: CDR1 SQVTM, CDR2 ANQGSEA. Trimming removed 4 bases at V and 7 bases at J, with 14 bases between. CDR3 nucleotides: TGCAGCGTTGTTACGCCATCCTGGGAGCAGTACTTC. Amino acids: CSVVTPSWEQYF.

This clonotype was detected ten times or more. The CDR3: CASSELGGNSPLHF. CDR3 DNA: TGTGCCAGCAGTGAATTAGGGGGCAATTCACCCCTCCACTTT. The chain uses TRBV25-1 and TRBJ1-6, with TRBD1 matching over 7 bases. The V gene end was trimmed by 1 base and the J gene end by 7 bases; junction bases not matched to a gene: 1. From germline, CDR1 is MGHDK and CDR2 SYGVNS. This CDR3 has 14 amino acids.

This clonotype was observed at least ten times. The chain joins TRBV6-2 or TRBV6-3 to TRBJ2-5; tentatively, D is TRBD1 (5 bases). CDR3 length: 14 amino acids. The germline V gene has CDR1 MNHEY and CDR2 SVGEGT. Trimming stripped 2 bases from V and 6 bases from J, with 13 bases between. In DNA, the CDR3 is TGTGCCAGCAGTTACGTGACAGATGGAAAGACCCAGTACTTC. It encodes CASSYVTDGKTQYF.

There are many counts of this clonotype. The CDR3 coding sequence is TGCAGTGCTAGAGTTACTAGCGGGAGTCCAGATACGCAGTATTTT. Protein product: CSARVTSGSPDTQYF. The chain employs TRBV20-1 and TRBJ2-3, with TRBD2 identical over 11 bases. With 1 base clipped from V and 4 bases from J, the junction kept 4 bases outside the gene matches. This CDR3 is built from 15 residues. Germline CDR1 is DFQATT and CDR2 is SNEGSKA (reference sequence).

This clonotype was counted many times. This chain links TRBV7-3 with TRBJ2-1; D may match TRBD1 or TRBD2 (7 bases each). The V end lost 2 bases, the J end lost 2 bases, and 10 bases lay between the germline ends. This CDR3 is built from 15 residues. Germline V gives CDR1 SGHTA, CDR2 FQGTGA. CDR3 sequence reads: CASSLSGGAYNEQFF. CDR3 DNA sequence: TGTGCCAGCAGCTTATCAGGGGGGGCCTACAATGAGCAGTTCTTC.

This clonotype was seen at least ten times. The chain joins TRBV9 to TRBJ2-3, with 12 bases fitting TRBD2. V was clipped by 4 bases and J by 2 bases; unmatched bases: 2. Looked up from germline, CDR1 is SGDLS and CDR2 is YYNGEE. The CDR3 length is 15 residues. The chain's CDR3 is CASSRLAGATDTQYF. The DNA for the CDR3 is TGTGCCAGCAGCCGACTAGCGGGGGCCACAGATACGCAGTATTTT.

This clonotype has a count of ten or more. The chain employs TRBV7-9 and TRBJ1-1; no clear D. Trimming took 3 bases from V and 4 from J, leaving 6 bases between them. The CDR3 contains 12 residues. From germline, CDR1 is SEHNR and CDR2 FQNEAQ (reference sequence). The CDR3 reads CASSLSGTEAFF. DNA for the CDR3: TGTGCCAGCAGCTTGTCGGGCACTGAAGCTTTCTTT.